This T cell receptor beta chain originates from a study of T cells in Graves' hyperthyroidism and ophthalmopathy (dated by TCRdb to the late 2010s). Study-wide context: Peripheral blood samples were taken at the time of initial diagnosis, prior to any treatment. To identify TCR V-J signatures that set the groups apart, the researchers used a discovery cohort of about a hundred patients, made up of roughly 45 with Graves' ophthalmopathy and about 55 with stable Graves' hyperthyroidism. Prospective prediction of ophthalmopathy was tested in an independent validation cohort consisting of fewer than 20 hyperthyroidism patients and some 15 patients who later progressed to ophthalmopathy. The 85 to 100 discovery patients were randomly split 7:3 into training and test sets. In addition, the study compared T-cell repertoires in thyroid tissue and in blood from 6 or 7 Graves' hyperthyroidism patients. After blood sampling, hyperthyroidism patients were treated with methimazole at a starting dose of 30 mg daily, and ophthalmopathy patients were treated with high-dose intravenous methylprednisolone. The paper describes TCR Vbeta CDR3 sequencing of 120 to 150 peripheral blood samples, made up of under 50 ophthalmopathy patients, over 70 hyperthyroidism patients and 17 progressor patients. The investigation overall reported the following: No statistical method was used to fix the sample size in advance, and group allocation was not hidden from the investigators. In cross-validation, a model built on a 13 V-J signature told ophthalmopathy apart from stable hyperthyroidism with under 90% sensitivity and approximately 84% specificity, and in testing the same model reached 80%/75%. Most expanded thyroid clonotypes (frequency above 0.001) were also found in blood, which suggests that blood repertoires may mirror thyroid immune responses. In validation, the model predicted progression to ophthalmopathy a median of approximately 6.3 months before onset, with roughly 71% sensitivity and roughly 72% specificity.

This clonotype was seen at least ten times. The clone's antigen remains unknown. Per-nucleotide qualities are absent, and no much larger clonotype sits a single base away. CDR1 and CDR2 were assigned from the germline V gene as SGHRS and YFSETQ. The junction carries 6 bases between V and J, which are trimmed by 0 bases and 2 bases respectively. The CDR3 contains 14 residues, cysteine and phenylalanine counted. Just the 42-base CDR3 DNA is kept, in frame starting at base 1. Amplification of TCR beta CDR3 regions was carried out from RNA transcripts. For the first round of RT-PCR on the TCR CDR3, the HTBI primer set was used together with the Qiagen OneStep RT-PCR kit. Libraries were constructed in a second round of multiplex PCR, after which size selection and purification were performed. Libraries were sequenced paired-end with 100 bp reads on an Illumina HiSeq2000. As for the authors' bioinformatics: Raw data were processed with SOAPnuke, discarding reads with adapters, uncalled bases, mean Phred below 15, or no exact constant-primer or identifier match. High-quality paired reads were merged using COPE v1.2.5, and each unique nucleotide sequence was defined as a clonotype. MiTCR v1.1 was used to align clonotypes to the IMGT TRBV, TRBD and TRBJ reference segments. The analysis included only V-J combinations with a frequency above 0.0001, which together covered 99.2% of the repertoires. The TCS score was defined as F50 (clonal expansion) divided by E x V (chaos), with BLOSUM62-based TCRdist calculated between CDR3 peptides within each V-J. Welch's t-statistics and random forest reduced several hundred V-J features to roughly 13, which were used in a naive Bayes classifier (R e1071). In-frame beta chains were kept once TCRdb had trimmed the public reads at Q25 with fastp and called clones with MiXCR. Rows are combined by CDR3 protein, so each entry shows the most common genes and DNA. It is TCRdb's table, rather than the study itself, that gives the V and J calls and clone size. Here the sample has fewer than 500,000 distinct CDR3 sequences; 13% to 15% occur a single time. The ten biggest clones cover roughly 21% of the sample.

Ophthalmopathy patients had moderately to severely active disease, Clinical Activity Score of at least 3, NOSPECS grade of at least 4, and duration under 3 months. Patients with uncontrolled infections, other autoimmune diseases, pregnancy or lactation were excluded. Clinical symptoms, serum thyroxine and TRAb, thyroid ultrasound, and orbital computed tomography formed the basis for the diagnoses. PBMCs were isolated from 10 ml of fresh peripheral blood by Ficoll-Paque density gradient centrifugation. Total RNA was extracted using Trizol reagent, and RNA quality was assessed on an Agilent 2100 Bioanalyzer.

The sequenced sample was blood. The chain couples TRBV5-1 to TRBJ1-5, with the D gene call left open. The TCR comes from a young woman with Graves' ophthalmopathy. The DNA sequence is as follows: TGCGCCAGCAGCTTGGGTCGGGGCAATCAGCCCCAGCATTTT. Its protein reads: CASSLGRGNQPQHF.